The rows below give T cell receptor beta chains drawn from one sample of a study of T-cell memory formation after mild COVID-19. TCRdb redid the calling of the 5' RACE reads with MiXCR, one entry per CDR3 protein. The profile shows around 150,000 distinct CDR3 sequences, around 13% of them singletons. Sample: PBMCs or a T cell subset sorted from them (not recorded which). The receptor source for this set is an adult woman who had mild COVID-19 (a few samples of this study predate the infection). Cell type and time point are not known. Each CDR3 is given with its conserved first and last residue. A D gene is named only where the DNA matches it firmly. Only part of the rows carry a size: once, few, many, or a class if the clone is expanded.

V	size	J	D	CDR3	DNA
TRBV29-1	NA	TRBJ2-7	NA	CSVVSPTSYEQYF	TGCAGCGTTGTATCTCCTACCTCCTACGAGCAGTACTTC
TRBV4-3	few	TRBJ2-7	NA	CASSQDSLSYEQYF	TGCGCCAGCAGCCAGGACAGTCTTTCCTACGAGCAGTACTTC
TRBV2	many	TRBJ2-7	NA	CASRDGPSYEQYF	TGTGCCAGCAGGGACGGGCCCTCCTACGAGCAGTACTTC
TRBV9	medium-sized	TRBJ1-1	NA	CASSPRRELNTEAFF	TGTGCCAGCAGCCCGCGTAGAGAGCTGAACACTGAAGCTTTCTTT
TRBV29-1	few	TRBJ1-1	NA	CSVEGGGDEAFF	TGCAGCGTTGAAGGGGGCGGGGATGAAGCTTTCTTT
TRBV6-1	many	TRBJ2-3	TRBD2	CASSDPAGASTDTQYF	TGTGCCAGCAGTGACCCAGCGGGGGCCTCCACAGATACGCAGTATTTT
TRBV7-9	NA	TRBJ2-4	NA	CASSLVPSSIYF	TGTGCCAGCAGCTTAGTTCCGTCTAGCATATACTTC
TRBV20-1	NA	TRBJ2-5	NA	CSARDGRSNQETQYF	TGCAGTGCTAGAGATGGGCGAAGTAATCAGGAGACCCAGTACTTC
TRBV7-6	NA	TRBJ1-1	TRBD1	CASSLGTGFMNTEAFF	TGTGCCAGCAGCCTCGGGACAGGGTTCATGAACACTGAAGCTTTCTTT
TRBV19	NA	TRBJ1-5	TRBD1	CASSTLTGGASQPQHF	TGTGCCAGTAGTACCCTCACAGGGGGCGCGTCTCAGCCCCAGCATTTT
TRBV7-6	few	TRBJ1-3	TRBD1	CASSLEYPGGHSGNTIYF	TGTGCCAGCAGCTTAGAATACCCAGGGGGACACTCTGGAAACACCATATATTTT
TRBV7-8	few	TRBJ1-2	TRBD1	CASSDRQGYNGYTF	TGTGCCAGCAGCGACAGACAGGGGTACAATGGCTACACCTTC
TRBV30	few	TRBJ2-7	TRBD2	CAWTAGVAYEQYF	TGTGCCTGGACAGCGGGAGTCGCCTACGAGCAGTACTTC
TRBV5-1	few	TRBJ2-7	TRBD2	CASSLGVLAGVHEQYF	TGCGCCAGCAGCTTGGGAGTGCTAGCGGGAGTTCATGAGCAGTACTTC
TRBV6-5	few	TRBJ1-2	NA	CASSYSNRGDYGYTF	TGTGCCAGCAGTTACTCGAATAGGGGAGACTATGGCTACACCTTC
TRBV4-1	NA	TRBJ2-4	NA	CASSQDRGSGRPAKNIQYF	TGCGCCAGCAGCCAAGATCGGGGGAGTGGCAGGCCGGCCAAAAACATTCAGTACTTC
TRBV19	many	TRBJ2-7	NA	CASSIYRESFYEQYF	TGTGCCAGTAGTATATACCGGGAGAGTTTCTACGAGCAGTACTTC
TRBV2	NA	TRBJ1-1	NA	CASSRGVTTEAFF	TGTGCCAGCTCCAGAGGGGTGACTACTGAAGCTTTCTTT
TRBV7-2	NA	TRBJ2-1	NA	CASGSSDREQFF	TGTGCCAGCGGCAGTTCCGACCGCGAGCAGTTCTTC
TRBV9	NA	TRBJ2-1	TRBD1	CASSVTGTGGHSYNEQFF	TGTGCCAGCAGCGTCACCGGGACAGGGGGACACTCCTACAATGAGCAGTTCTTC
TRBV13	few	TRBJ2-7	NA	CASSLGRAYEQYF	TGTGCCAGCAGCTTAGGGAGAGCCTACGAGCAGTACTTC
TRBV7-9	few	TRBJ2-2	NA	CASSLDGRSGELFF	TGTGCCAGCAGCTTAGATGGGCGGTCCGGGGAGCTGTTTTTT
TRBV7-9	NA	TRBJ1-1	NA	CASSPDNPRRDTEAFF	TGTGCCAGCAGTCCCGACAACCCCCGGAGGGACACTGAAGCTTTCTTT
TRBV3-1	NA	TRBJ2-7	NA	CASSHSSDYEQYF	TGTGCCAGCAGCCACTCGTCAGATTACGAGCAGTACTTC
TRBV7-9	many	TRBJ2-5	NA	CASTRGETQYF	TGTGCCAGCACCCGGGGGGAGACCCAGTACTTC
TRBV6-5	few	TRBJ1-6	TRBD1	CASSSPGTGGNSPLHF	TGTGCCAGCAGTTCCCCCGGGACAGGGGGTAATTCACCCCTCCACTTT
TRBV7-9	few	TRBJ2-2	NA	CASSLGEGLNTGELFF	TGTGCCAGCAGCCTAGGAGAGGGATTAAACACCGGGGAGCTGTTTTTT
TRBV20-1	NA	TRBJ2-5	TRBD2	CSARELRGMAEETQYF	TGCAGTGCTAGAGAGTTGCGGGGGATGGCGGAGGAGACCCAGTACTTC
TRBV13	many	TRBJ2-3	NA	CASSFGGTDTQYF	TGTGCCAGCAGCTTTGGCGGCACCGATACGCAGTATTTT
TRBV21-1	NA	TRBJ1-1	NA	CASIRRGVLHTEAFF	TGTGCCAGCATCCGAAGGGGGGTTCTGCACACTGAAGCTTTCTTT
TRBV6-5	few	TRBJ1-1	NA	CASSIQGGTEAFF	TGTGCCAGCAGTATACAGGGAGGCACTGAAGCTTTCTTT
TRBV25-1	few	TRBJ2-7	TRBD1	CASSGWGTGLNYEQYF	TGTGCCAGCAGTGGCTGGGGGACAGGGCTGAACTACGAGCAGTACTTC
TRBV2	NA	TRBJ1-1	NA	CASESRRAGNTEAFF	TGTGCCAGTGAGTCGCGACGGGCCGGGAACACTGAAGCTTTCTTT
TRBV2	few	TRBJ1-2	TRBD1	CASITTGGITGYGYTF	TGTGCCAGCATCACTACAGGGGGCATAACTGGGTATGGCTACACCTTC
TRBV7-3	few	TRBJ2-2	TRBD2	CASSPRLAENTGELFF	TGTGCCAGCAGCCCTCGCCTAGCGGAGAACACCGGGGAGCTGTTTTTT
TRBV28	many	TRBJ2-4	NA	CASSPQTAKNIQYF	TGTGCCAGCAGTCCTCAGACAGCCAAAAACATTCAGTACTTC
TRBV19	NA	TRBJ2-3	TRBD1	CASRSSGTASTDTQYF	TGTGCCAGTAGATCATCCGGGACAGCGAGCACAGATACGCAGTATTTT
TRBV12-3/TRBV12-4	NA	TRBJ2-5	NA	CASSSGSGLQETQYF	TGTGCCAGCAGTTCGGGCAGTGGCCTTCAAGAGACCCAGTACTTC
TRBV5-1	NA	TRBJ2-2	NA	CASSLGQPGELFF	TGCGCCAGCAGCTTGGGCCAGCCCGGGGAGCTGTTTTTT
TRBV5-1	few	TRBJ2-5	NA	CASSLAGNQETQYF	TGCGCCAGCAGCTTGGCAGGGAACCAAGAGACCCAGTACTTC
TRBV12-3/TRBV12-4	NA	TRBJ1-1	NA	CASRGAPRPEAFF	TGTGCCAGCAGAGGTGCCCCCCGGCCTGAAGCTTTCTTT
TRBV3-1	few	TRBJ2-1	TRBD2	CASSQNKGLATNEQFF	TGTGCCAGCAGCCAAAATAAAGGACTAGCGACGAATGAGCAGTTCTTC
TRBV7-3	NA	TRBJ2-5	TRBD1	CASSLLGTGDGETQYF	TGTGCCAGCAGCTTGTTGGGGACAGGGGACGGAGAGACCCAGTACTTC
TRBV7-8	few	TRBJ2-7	NA	CASREEDGDYEQYF	TGTGCCAGCAGGGAGGAGGACGGAGACTACGAGCAGTACTTC
TRBV19	few	TRBJ1-2	NA	CASSLQGNIGSYGYTF	TGTGCCAGTAGCCTACAGGGAAATATCGGGAGCTATGGCTACACCTTC
TRBV5-6	few	TRBJ2-3	NA	CASSLLGSTDTQYF	TGTGCCAGCAGCTTGCTGGGGAGCACAGATACGCAGTATTTT
TRBV7-9	NA	TRBJ1-4	NA	CASSLVQASGKLFF	TGTGCCAGCAGCTTAGTACAGGCCTCCGGAAAACTGTTTTTT
TRBV20-1	NA	TRBJ2-2	NA	CSAPPPLRQTVNTGELFF	TGCAGTGCTCCCCCCCCCTTAAGACAGACCGTGAACACCGGGGAGCTGTTTTTT
TRBV5-1	NA	TRBJ1-2	NA	CASGLGGSGYTF	TGCGCCAGCGGACTAGGGGGAAGTGGCTACACCTTC
TRBV6-5	NA	TRBJ1-2	TRBD1	CASSYPREGQGRPSNYGYTF	TGTGCCAGCAGTTACCCGAGAGAGGGACAGGGTAGACCCTCAAACTATGGCTACACCTTC
TRBV6-2/TRBV6-3	NA	TRBJ2-1	TRBD2	CASNLAGGLDEQFF	TGTGCCAGCAATCTAGCGGGAGGACTTGATGAGCAGTTCTTC
TRBV5-5	NA	TRBJ2-3	TRBD2	CASSAGLVTADTQYF	TGTGCCAGCAGCGCGGGACTAGTTACCGCAGATACGCAGTATTTT
TRBV5-1	many	TRBJ2-3	TRBD2	CASSLASGSTDTQYF	TGCGCCAGCAGCTTGGCTAGCGGGAGCACAGATACGCAGTATTTT
TRBV9	NA	TRBJ1-5	NA	CASSVAGINQPQHF	TGTGCCAGCAGCGTAGCAGGGATCAATCAGCCCCAGCATTTT
TRBV7-9	few	TRBJ2-3	TRBD1	CASSLGDSSTDTQYF	TGTGCCAGCAGCTTAGGGGACAGTAGCACAGATACGCAGTATTTT